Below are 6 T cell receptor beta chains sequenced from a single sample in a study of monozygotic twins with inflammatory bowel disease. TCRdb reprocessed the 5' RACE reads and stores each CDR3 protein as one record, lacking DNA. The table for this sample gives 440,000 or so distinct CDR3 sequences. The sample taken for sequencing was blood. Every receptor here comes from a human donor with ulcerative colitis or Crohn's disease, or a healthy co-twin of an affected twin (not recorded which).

CDR3 region: CASSPGRGSTEAFF. The V and J genes are TRBV7-2 and TRBJ1-1; the D call from TCRdb, TRBD1, cannot be confirmed without DNA. This CDR3 region has 14 residues. Germline V gives CDR1 SGHTA, CDR2 FQGNSA. Full variable domain (outside the CDR3, taken from reference TRBV7-2 and TRBJ1-1): GAGVSQSPSNKVTEKGKDVELRCDPISGHTALYWYRQSLGQGLEFLIYFQGNSAPDKSGLPSDRFSAERTGGSVSTLTIQRTQQEDSAVYLCASSPGRGSTEAFFGQGTRLTVV.

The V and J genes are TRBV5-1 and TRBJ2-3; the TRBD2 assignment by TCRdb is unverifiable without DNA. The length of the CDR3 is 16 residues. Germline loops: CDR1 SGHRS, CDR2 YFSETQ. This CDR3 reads CASSPPEGLSTDTQYF.

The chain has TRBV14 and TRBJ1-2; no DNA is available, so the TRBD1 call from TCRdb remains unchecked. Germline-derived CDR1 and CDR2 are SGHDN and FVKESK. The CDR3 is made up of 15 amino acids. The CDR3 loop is CASRGQGALDYGYTF.

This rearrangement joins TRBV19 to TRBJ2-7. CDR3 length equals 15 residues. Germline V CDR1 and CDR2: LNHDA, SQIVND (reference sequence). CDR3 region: CASSSYRTTTYEQYF.

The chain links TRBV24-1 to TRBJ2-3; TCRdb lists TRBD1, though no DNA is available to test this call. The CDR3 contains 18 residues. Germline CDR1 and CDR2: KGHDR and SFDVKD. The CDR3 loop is CATSDIGVTGSVTDTQYF.

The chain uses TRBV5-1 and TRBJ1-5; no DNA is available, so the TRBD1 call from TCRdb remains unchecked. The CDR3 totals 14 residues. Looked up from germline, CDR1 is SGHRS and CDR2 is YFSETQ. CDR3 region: CASSPGGTDQPQHF. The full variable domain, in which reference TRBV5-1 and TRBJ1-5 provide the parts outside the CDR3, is KAGVTQTPRYLIKTRGQQVTLSCSPISGHRSVSWYQQTPGQGLQFLFEYFSETQRNKGNFPGRFSGRQFSNSRSEMNVSTLELGDSALYLCASSPGGTDQPQHFGDGTRLSIL.